Included here is one T cell receptor (beta chain) sequence, with context. The specificity of this receptor is unknown. The input lacks base qualities; no much larger clone sits a single base away. The sample comes from a study of T cell responses to AZD1222 COVID-19 vaccine (dated by TCRdb to about 2021). For the study in its entirety: AZD1222 recipients whose second dose came at about 4 weeks and those whose second dose came at about 12 weeks were combined into one group, since spike-specific TCR depth and breadth did not differ between the two schedules. TCR sequencing was performed for roughly 250 trial participants, of whom some 200 were given two doses of AZD1222 and 26 were given two doses of MenACWY control vaccine. Trial participants were enrolled by age into 18-55, 56-69 and 70-plus year subgroups, with roughly 160, 29 and 62 TCR-sequenced participants respectively.

Findings and caveats that apply to the study as a whole: Reportedly, close to half of the unique spike-specific TCRs recognized epitopes lying outside the regions that are mutated in the B.1.351 and B.1.1.7 variants. Participants were mostly white British and included more females than males, and it was suggested by the authors that clonal diversity may have been underestimated. Vaccine-associated CD4 TCRs spanned the whole spike protein, with dominant responses in regions 160-218 and 743-854. In the small 56-69-year group, the increase in depth fell short of significance, most likely because of low power. Conclusions about previously exposed vaccinees are limited because only 6 or 7 AZD1222 recipients were SARS-CoV-2 seropositive at baseline. Because no day 14 peak-response samples were available, the repertoires could be characterized only after the peak T cell response. Spike-specific TCR breadth and depth rose significantly after two AZD1222 doses compared with day 0 and with MenACWY recipients.

The CDR3 regions of human TCRbeta chains were analyzed by immunosequencing. Processing in the source paper ran as follows. Repertoire TCRs were matched against a reference library of SARS-CoV-2-specific TCRs generated with the MIRA antigen-specificity platform. Breadth meant the fraction of unique TCRs that were SARS-CoV-2-associated, whereas depth meant the fraction of total T cells that were SARS-CoV-2-associated. Using the MIRA data, every spike-specific TCR was mapped to the spike region that the TCR reacted to and assigned to either a CD4 or a CD8 class. Log10-transformed breadth and depth values were compared by one-way ANOVA with Sidak's multiple comparisons tests. Imported from immuneACCESS, the table was reduced by TCRdb to in-frame sequences with V and J called. These copies leave out some clones; in studies compared against another copy, an unresolved V gene accounts for under half, and the cause of the remainder is not known. The V and J calls and clone size come from that table; D and trimming were worked out from the DNA. The sample has about 130,000 clones on record, around 93% of them singletons. Approximately 9% of the sample rests with the top ten.

The sample's time point, from its label and the paper: baseline before first vaccination. The vaccinee samples were drawn from two UK trials, COV001 and COV002, one of which was a single-blind randomized controlled phase 2/3 trial testing AZD1222 (ChAdOx1 nCoV-19) in healthy adults. For TCRbeta chain sequencing, PBMC samples from trial participants were taken at day 0 and at day 28 after the second dose. The input for sequencing was peripheral blood, taken on day 0 of AZD1222 vaccination. The clonotype was recovered from an adult in good health.

In nucleotide form, the sequence is TGTGCCAGCAGCTTGAGGGGGCACCAGCCCCAGCATTTT. Translated, it reads CASSLRGHQPQHF. This chain joins TRBV7-2 to TRBJ1-5, with TRBD1 matching 7 junction bases. CDR1 SGHTA and CDR2 FQGNSA are derived from the germline V gene. Trimming removed 3 bases from V and 7 bases from J; the gene matches leave 3 bases unexplained. The CDR3 covers 13 residues, taking in both the cysteine and the phenylalanine. Only the CDR3 region is kept as DNA, spanning 39 bases read in frame from base 1.